Listed below are T cell receptor beta chains from one sample, sequenced in a study of breast tumors, draining lymph nodes, adjacent tissues. One entry per CDR3 protein results from TCRdb running MiXCR on the multiplex PCR reads. The profile shows over 70,000 distinct CDR3 sequences, roughly 30% of them singletons. Sequenced: axillary lymph node tissue. The source is a female donor with breast cancer. Some clones in this sample may be carry-over from other donors' samples. The CDR3 runs from the conserved cysteine through the conserved F or W. Fields, in order: V gene, J gene, D gene, clone size, CDR3 DNA, CDR3 protein. D genes are given only for firm matches. Only part of the rows carry a size: once, few, many, or a class if the clone is expanded.

TRBV6-6,TRBJ2-7,NA,many,TGTGCCAGCAGACAGGGTAAGACCTACGAGCAGTACTTC,CASRQGKTYEQYF
TRBV4-3,TRBJ2-3,NA,few,TGCGCCAGCAGCCAAGATCTGGGGGGAGGAGGGCCAGATACGCAGTATTTT,CASSQDLGGGGPDTQYF
TRBV7-3,TRBJ1-4,NA,NA,TGTGCCAGCAGCCTAGACCCGAACAATAATGAAAAACTGTTTTTT,CASSLDPNNNEKLFF
TRBV11-3,TRBJ2-1,NA,NA,TGCGCCAGCAGCGCCAGGACTAAGCATGCCAATGAGCAGTTCTTC,CASSARTKHANEQFF
TRBV6-6,TRBJ2-7,TRBD1,many,TGTGCCAGCGGATCCGGGACAGGGACCTACGAGCAGTACTTC,CASGSGTGTYEQYF
TRBV6-2/TRBV6-3,TRBJ1-2,NA,few,TGTGCCAGCAGTTACGGCGGACGGGGTAGTGGCTACACCTTC,CASSYGGRGSGYTF
TRBV7-8,TRBJ2-3,NA,NA,TGTGCCAGCAGCCTACGTCAGACAGATACGCAGTATTTT,CASSLRQTDTQYF
TRBV12-3/TRBV12-4,TRBJ1-2,TRBD1,many,TGTGCCAGCAGTTTCGGGGTAGGACAGGGCTATGGCTACACCTTC,CASSFGVGQGYGYTF
TRBV12-3/TRBV12-4,TRBJ2-5,TRBD2,many,TGTGCCAGCAGTCCCCAGCGGGGGGGCGGTGAGACCCAGTACTTC,CASSPQRGGGETQYF
TRBV7-9,TRBJ1-6,TRBD1,many,TGTGCCAGCAGCTCCACGGACAGGGGGCAGCAATCACCCCTCCACTTT,CASSSTDRGQQSPLHF
TRBV9,TRBJ2-1,NA,NA,TGTGCCAGCTTCGTCGGGGGAAGGGGCGAGCAGTTCTTC,CASFVGGRGEQFF